This T cell receptor beta chain was recorded in a study of cytomegalovirus exposure and HLA in healthy donors (dated by TCRdb to the late 2010s). Background for the entire study: An earlier analysis of around 600 of the donors reported approximately 290 Gb of sequence data and 120 million or so unique TCR beta sequences from some 180 million T cells. Rather than drawing on any new phenotypic data, the later analysis identified candidate immune exposures from TCR beta sequences and the way those sequences occurred across donors. To predict cytomegalovirus infection status, the study brought together high-throughput TCR immunosequencing, statistical association of individual TCRs with disease status, and machine learning. Class I and class II HLA loci were covered by the typing at four-digit resolution. Donor age, sex, ethnicity and CMV serostatus were collected together with the repertoire data. Along with the roughly 670-subject first cohort, a separate validation cohort of approximately 110 different subjects was used. A later analysis re-analyzed previously published TCR beta repertoires from 500 to 700 donors and added high-resolution HLA genotyping to study TCR occurrence patterns. Among a few hundred genotyped donors of the cohort, an average of approximately 250,000 unique TCR beta nucleotide sequences were sequenced per donor, 15% to 20% of them non-productive. An early release covering roughly 580 HLA-typed donors comprised roughly 300 gigabases of sequencing data and tens of millions of unique TCR sequences. The number of typed donors differed by locus: roughly 620-640 for A, B, C, DRB1 and DQB1; some 540 for DQA1; over 600 for DPA1; and around 450 for DPB1. The T cell repertoires of 666 subjects were profiled by immunosequencing and related to cytomegalovirus serostatus. Genome-wide SNP genotypes for about 65% of the roughly 670 donors were used in a later genetic analysis, which treated that subset as a discovery cohort. Among the roughly 410 genotyped donors, more than 70% belonged to the genetic ancestry cluster associated with self-reported Caucasian donors. The study aimed to test whether cataloging public T cell receptors could reveal signatures of past pathogen exposure. All discovery cohort repertoires had been generated on a single sequencing platform. In an earlier analysis of 587 of the donors, high-throughput TCR beta sequencing was used to judge whether each TCR beta V gene segment behaved as functional or pseudogenic. Four to six DR-DQ haplotypes were handled as single units for association and clustering, since linkage in the cohort was strong. Study-wide conclusions, independent of this receptor: A later analysis associated about 17,000 TCR beta sequences with specific HLA alleles at a false discovery rate of 0.05. According to the authors, the approach could potentially be generalized to other disease states and immunological phenotypes. In a later genetic analysis, a missense DCLRE1C variant was associated with V-gene and J-gene trimming of TCR beta chains, and the association was replicated in an independent cohort. In an earlier analysis of some 640 of the donors, most TCR beta V segments were observed in productive rearrangements about 90% or about 30% of the time, broadly matching IMGT annotations. In vitro tests confirmed that a few of the cytomegalovirus-associated TCR beta chains recognize cytomegalovirus antigens. Compared with equally common non-associated chains, HLA-associated TCR beta chains in a later analysis were more clonally expanded and had lower generation probabilities. Because the 87-base-pair reads could not distinguish some IMGT-functional V segments, including TRBV6-2 and TRBV6-3, those segments were excluded. Most TCR sequences were observed very rarely across donors, whereas some public TCRs were present in many individuals. Immune exposure information for the cohort was limited to CMV serostatus. A further reported finding was that TCR beta sequences accurately predicted the HLA-A and HLA-B alleles for most subjects in the first cohort. Correlated functional status among segregating V segments might reflect linkage disequilibrium, but an unknown experimental factor could not be ruled out. The sequencing pipeline was judged likely to have produced a cluster of highly shared sequence variants as a technical artifact. HLA typing was unavailable for some donors at each locus, so association tests used only the typed subset. In the study, 150 to 200 TCR beta chains were listed as associated with cytomegalovirus. This cohort had only TCR beta chains sequenced, and the lack of alpha or paired-chain data limited which features could be detected. In both the original and validation cohorts, the classifier was reported to diagnose cytomegalovirus status with high specificity and sensitivity. Presence/absence analyses assumed roughly uniform sequencing depth across donors, an assumption that may not hold. In a later analysis, the rate of TCR association differed among HLA loci, with DRB1 alleles having the most associated TCRs and HLA-C alleles having the fewest. According to a later analysis, parvovirus B19, influenza, CMV and Epstein-Barr virus appeared linked to several top co-occurrence clusters. When HLA alleles, especially DR and DQ, strongly co-occurred, attributing TCR associations to individual alleles was difficult. Most CMV-associated TCR beta chains appeared to be HLA-restricted in a later analysis, and the HLA associations seemed to be driven largely by CMV exposure. Because counts were too low, about 17 rarely observed V segments, including chromosome 9 orphons, were excluded from the earlier analysis of roughly 580 of the donors. A later genetic analysis reported fewer N-insertions in productive TCRs among donors in an Asian-associated ancestry cluster than the approximately 700-donor mean.

CDR1 KGHSH and CDR2 LQKENI are derived from the germline V gene. Trimming accounts for 2 bases at V and 1 base at J, while the number of junction bases matched to no gene is 8. The CDR3, cysteine through phenylalanine, is 18 amino acids long. Of the read, only the CDR3 DNA is kept; its 54 bases are in frame from base 1. A remark on this clone: Its target antigen remains unknown. Base quality data are lacking; no much larger clone is found one base away.

In total, fewer than 750 healthy bone marrow donors made up the cohort. At the time of sampling, all cohort members were nominally healthy, though unrecorded immune exposures were likely present. The donor was CMV seropositive and belonged to the group of over 250 seropositive cohort members. Every donor gave a peripheral blood sample, and the peripheral blood mononuclear cells from that sample were used for TCR beta sequencing. Genomic DNA extraction from the blood cell samples was performed with the Qiagen DNeasy Blood Extraction Kit. The library was made by the immunoSEQ multiplex PCR assay. A mixture of 60 forward primers for TCR Vbeta segments and 13 reverse primers for TCR Jbeta segments was used in the multiplex PCR. A multiplex PCR assay on genomic DNA amplified the CDR3 region of rearranged TCR beta genes. The Illumina HiSeq System was used to sequence the amplified TCR beta libraries as 87-base-pair reads. In the source study's methods: A later analysis counted approximately 76 million unique TCR beta chains across the 640 or so repertoires, and 10 million to 11 million of these chains were shared by at least two donors. A nearest-neighbor algorithm error-corrected the raw reads and collapsed the reads into unique sequences, merging closely related sequences to remove PCR and sequencing errors. Alignment of CDR3 sequences to IMGT reference sequences was used to assign V, D and J gene segments. Each retained sequence needed at least a six-nucleotide match to both a V gene segment and a J gene segment. A rearrangement was called productive if the CDR3 had no stop codons and remained in frame with V and J, and every other rearrangement was called non-productive. CDR3 was defined by IMGT convention, running from the second conserved V-encoded cysteine to the conserved J-encoded phenylalanine. The earlier analysis of 450 to 750 of the donors excluded any sequence lacking an unambiguous match to a single V gene segment. An earlier analysis of 587 of the donors called V segments functional above 56.7% productive rearrangements and segregating when the between-donor standard deviation exceeded 5%. A statistical classification framework was built to diagnose cytomegalovirus status from the catalog of TCR beta chain sequences. A later analysis assigned V and J genes by comparing TCR nucleotide sequences with IMGT/GENE-DB human TR gene sequences. Using the TCRdist pipeline, a later analysis assigned CDR3 sequences along with most-parsimonious VDJ recombination scenarios. In a later analysis, every TCR beta chain was defined by the combination of its CDR3 amino acid sequence and its V-gene family, and reads without a unique V-gene family were dropped. As a way to deal with suspected cross-contamination and a sequencing artifact, a later analysis dropped 592 nucleotide sequences that were highly shared and had low generation probability. In a later analysis, a clonal expansion index for each public chain was calculated from normalized within-repertoire ranks of inferred template counts. In a later analysis, generation probabilities were computed using a VDJ recombination model fitted to out-of-frame rearrangements, and the results were checked against IGoR. Hypergeometric tests were used in a later analysis to score TCR-TCR, TCR-HLA and TCR-CMV co-occurrence, with a repertoire-size bias correction applied to the TCR pairs. False discovery rates were estimated in a later analysis by permuting HLA or CMV assignments 20 times. In a later analysis, co-occurring TCRs were grouped using DBSCAN, with TCRdist sequence similarity added in when clustering inside HLA-allele-positive subsets. Repertoires with fewer than 30,000 or more than 120,000 public chains were left out of co-occurrence clustering, as were about five repertoires with anomalous nucleotide sharing. In TCRdb, the immuneACCESS table is reduced to in-frame sequences with V and J assigned. These tables do not hold every clone; where another copy was compared, an unresolved V gene accounts for under half, and the others remain unexplained. V and J calls plus clone size are reproduced from that table; the DNA served to infer D and trimming. Here the sample has 93,000 or so clones; 60% to 85% occur a single time. The leading ten clones occupy roughly 3.9% of the sample.

The TCR comes from a man aged 45-65 years in good health and CMV-seropositive. Material for sequencing was PBMCs. The chain was built from TRBV18 and TRBJ2-3; 11 middle bases align to TRBD2. The nucleotide sequence reads TGTGCCAGCTCACCAGGTATACTAGCGGGAGATGGCACAGATACGCAGTATTTT. Protein translation: CASSPGILAGDGTDTQYF.